Below, 10 T cell receptor beta chains from the same sample are listed, as sequenced in a study of shared clonotypes between healthy human individuals. The method was immunoSEQ multiplex PCR; TCRdb's version includes in-frame clones alone and lacks a portion of them. The profile shows around 2.1 million clones, roughly 91% of them singletons. Positively selected for CCR7, the CD45RO-negative cells used as naive CD8 cells excluded terminally differentiated effector memory CD45RA+ cells. Sequencing used naive CD8+ T cells from PBMCs. The origin of the receptors is a man aged 18 to 29 in good health. Some clones in this sample may be carry-over from other donors' samples.

The chain employs TRBV5-4 and TRBJ2-3, with TRBD2 identical over 12 bases. CDR1 and CDR2 (germline): SGHNT, YYREEE (reference sequence). The CDR3 extends over 15 amino acids. Unmatched junction bases numbered 2, after V lost 1 base and J lost 5 bases. In nucleotides, the CDR3 is TGTGCCAGCAGCTTGCCGGGACTAGCGGGAGATACGCAGTATTTT. Residues: CASSLPGLAGDTQYF.

Concerning this clone itself: The identical CDR3 is also encoded by other nucleotide sequences in the sample. The gene calls are TRBV28 and TRBJ1-5; D call uncertain. CDR1 and CDR2 from the germline V gene are MDHEN and SYDVKM. Deletions cut 3 bases from V and 2 bases from J, with 5 bases between. This CDR3 has 13 amino acids. This CDR3 reads CASSFPGNQPQHF. The CDR3 DNA sequence: TGTGCCAGCAGTTTTCCAGGCAATCAGCCCCAGCATTTT.

The rearrangement uses TRBV4-3 and TRBJ1-5; 9 bases match TRBD1. The V and J ends lost 1 base and 2 bases, in that order; junction bases with no gene match: 3. CDR1 LGHNA and CDR2 YSLEER come from the germline V gene. The CDR3 sequence is 16 residues long. Here the CDR3 reads CASSQGTGEGNQPQHF. The CDR3 DNA is TGCGCCAGCAGCCAAGGGACAGGGGAGGGCAATCAGCCCCAGCATTTT.

This rearrangement joins TRBV27 to TRBJ2-5; 8 positions match TRBD2. Per germline, CDR1 MNHEY and CDR2 SMNVEV (reference sequence). V gave up 5 bases and J gave up 2 bases; unmatched junction bases: 7. This CDR3 has 15 amino acids. The CDR3 sequence: CASSASAGAQETQYF. CDR3 sequence (DNA): TGTGCCAGCAGTGCGTCAGCGGGAGCACAAGAGACCCAGTACTTC.

The chain couples TRBV29-1 to TRBJ1-2; TRBD1 agrees at 9 bases. CDR3 length: 14 residues. Trimming took 1 base from V and 0 from J; bases not matched to a gene: 0. Germline V lookup: CDR1 SQVTM, CDR2 ANQGSEA. CDR3 sequence: CSVEGTGANYGYTF. The CDR3 coding sequence is TGCAGCGTTGAAGGGACAGGGGCTAACTATGGCTACACCTTC.

Written as DNA, the CDR3 is TGTGCCAGCAGCCTCGACAGGACAGCCGGAAACACCATATATTTT. Amino acid sequence: CASSLDRTAGNTIYF. This rearrangement joins TRBV9 to TRBJ1-3, with D tentatively TRBD1 (6 bases). Germline CDR1 is SGDLS and CDR2 is YYNGEE. This CDR3 is built from 15 residues. V lost 4 bases and J 4 bases, leaving 15 bases between the germline ends.

This chain links TRBV6-1 with TRBJ1-3, with D uncertain. CDR3 length equals 14 residues. Germline V lookup: CDR1 MNHNS, CDR2 SASEGT. The V gene lost 2 bases and the J gene lost 2 bases, with 7 bases spanning the gap. As DNA, the CDR3 is TGTGCCAGCAGTGAAATAGGACCTGGAAACACCATATATTTT. It specifies CASSEIGPGNTIYF.

This chain joins TRBV11-2 and TRBJ2-5; TRBD1 might be the D (6 bases). The J call may be in error: the DNA end matches TRBJ2-7 better. The length of the CDR3 is 14 residues. Germline CDR1 reads SGHAT; CDR2 reads FQNNGV. The DNA for the CDR3 is TGTGCCAGCAGCTCTTGGGACAACATCTACGAGCAGTACTTC. Its protein is CASSSWDNIYEQYF.

J is TRBJ2-6 and V is TRBV4-1; D uncertain. The CDR3 extends over 14 amino acids. Looked up from germline, CDR1 is MGHRA and CDR2 is YSYEKL. The V end lost 6 bases, the J end lost 1 base, and 7 bases lay between the germline ends. DNA for the CDR3: TGCGCCAGCAGGCCCGTTTCTGGGGCCAACGTCCTGACTTTC. Residues: CASRPVSGANVLTF.

The chain combines TRBV4-1 with TRBJ2-2; the D gene is possibly TRBD1 (7 bases). The CDR3 has 14 residues. Trimming pared 7 bases from V and 6 bases from J, leaving 15 bases between. Germline values: CDR1 MGHRA, CDR2 YSYEKL. In DNA, the CDR3 is TGCGCCAGCAAGGCAGGGGGGTTTGCCGGGGAGCTGTTTTTT. It yields the protein CASKAGGFAGELFF.